A selection of T cell receptor beta chains follows, all from one sample in a study of read filtering for tumor transcriptome and immune sequencing. Using its own MiXCR run on the reads, TCRdb lists one record per CDR3 protein. The table records about 130,000 distinct CDR3 sequences, roughly 13% of them present only once. The source material was a population of CD138-negative cells sorted from bone marrow. The receptors stem from a donor aged 40 or over with multiple myeloma. The CDR3 runs from the conserved cysteine through the conserved F or W. The D gene is left open where the match is weak. The size of a clone is reported for some rows only, either as once, few or many, or as a class for expanded clones.

cdr3_nt cdr3_aa v_call d_call j_call clone_size
TGTGCCAGCAGTTCGTCGACAGGGGGAATGGGAGAAAAACTGTTTTTT CASSSSTGGMGEKLFF TRBV28 TRBD1 TRBJ1-4 many
TGTGCCAGCAGCTTAATGGAATATCCAGGCACAGATACGCAGTATTTT CASSLMEYPGTDTQYF TRBV7-9 - TRBJ2-3 many
TGTGCCAGCAGAACCTCTAGCGGGGGGAGTTCGGGTACGCAGTATTTT CASRTSSGGSSGTQYF TRBV6-6 TRBD2 TRBJ2-3 few
TGCAGCGTTGTAACCTCTGGGGCCAACGTCCTGACTTTC CSVVTSGANVLTF TRBV29-1 - TRBJ2-6 many
TGTGCCAGCAGCAAAACGACAGGGGCCCCCGGGGAGCTGTTTTTT CASSKTTGAPGELFF TRBV7-9 TRBD1 TRBJ2-2 many
TGTGCCAGCAGTGCGGAGATTTCAGATACGCAGTATTTT CASSAEISDTQYF TRBV6-1 - TRBJ2-3 many
TGCGCCAGCAGCCTCACTAGCGGGAGGTCCACCGGGGAGCTGTTTTTT CASSLTSGRSTGELFF TRBV5-1 TRBD2 TRBJ2-2 many
TGTGCCATCAGTGAGACACCAACAAACACTGAAGCTTTCTTT CAISETPTNTEAFF TRBV10-3 - TRBJ1-1 many
TGTGCCACCAGTGATGATACAGGGGGAGAGCAGTTCTTC CATSDDTGGEQFF TRBV24-1 TRBD1 TRBJ2-1 many
TGTGCCAGCAGCCAAGGTCGGTTCCAAGAGACCCAGTACTTC CASSQGRFQETQYF TRBV3-1 - TRBJ2-5 -